The present entry profiles one T cell receptor beta chain with its context. Its antigen is not identified. This entry is derived from a study of vaccination effects on CD4 cells after COVID-19. The CDR3 sequence is 12 residues long. Trimming pared 8 bases from V and 4 bases from J, leaving 9 bases between. Germline-derived CDR1 and CDR2 are SNHLY and FYNNEI. CD4+ T cells were isolated after around 10 days of culture. Participants were vaccinated with two doses of either the BNT162b2 or mRNA-1273 vaccine. TCRdb's copy holds only in-frame clones and misses some; the assay was immunoSEQ multiplex PCR. The table records fewer than 55,000 clones, roughly 72% of them present only once.

The chain uses TRBV2 and TRBJ2-1; D gene unclear. This material consisted of CD4+ T cells from PBMCs cultured without peptide, taken after COVID-19 vaccination. This TCR was recovered from a human donor who received a COVID-19 vaccine. In DNA, the CDR3 is TGTGCCAGCGATCAGGAATACAATGAGCAGTTCTTC. Translating it yields CASDQEYNEQFF.